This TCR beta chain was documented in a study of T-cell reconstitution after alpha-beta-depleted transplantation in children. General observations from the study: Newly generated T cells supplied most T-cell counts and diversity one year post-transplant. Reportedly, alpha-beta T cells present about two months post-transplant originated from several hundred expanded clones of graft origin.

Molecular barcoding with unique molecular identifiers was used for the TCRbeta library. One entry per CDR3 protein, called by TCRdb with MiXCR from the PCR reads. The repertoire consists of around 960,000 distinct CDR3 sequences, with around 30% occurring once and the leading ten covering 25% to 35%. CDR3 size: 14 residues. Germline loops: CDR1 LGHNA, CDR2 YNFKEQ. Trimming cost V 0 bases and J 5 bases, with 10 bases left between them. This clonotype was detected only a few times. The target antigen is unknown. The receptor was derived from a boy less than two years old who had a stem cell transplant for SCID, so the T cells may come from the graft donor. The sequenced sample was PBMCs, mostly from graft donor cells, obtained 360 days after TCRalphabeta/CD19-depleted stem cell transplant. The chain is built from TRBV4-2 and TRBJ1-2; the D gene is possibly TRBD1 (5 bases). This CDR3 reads CASSQERGSYGYTF. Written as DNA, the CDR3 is TGTGCCAGCAGCCAAGAACGGGGGTCTTATGGCTACACCTTC.